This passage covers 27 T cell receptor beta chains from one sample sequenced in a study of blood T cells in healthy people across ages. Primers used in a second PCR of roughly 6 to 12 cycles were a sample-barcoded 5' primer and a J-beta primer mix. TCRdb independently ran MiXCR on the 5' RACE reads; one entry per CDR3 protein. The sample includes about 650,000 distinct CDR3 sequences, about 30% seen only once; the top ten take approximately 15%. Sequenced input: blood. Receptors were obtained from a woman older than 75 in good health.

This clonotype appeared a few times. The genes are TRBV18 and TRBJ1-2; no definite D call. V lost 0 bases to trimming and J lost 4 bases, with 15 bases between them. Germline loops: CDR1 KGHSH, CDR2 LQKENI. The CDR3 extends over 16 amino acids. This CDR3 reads CASSPPIVQATYGYTF. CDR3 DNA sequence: TGTGCCAGCTCACCACCGATCGTCCAGGCAACCTATGGCTACACCTTC.

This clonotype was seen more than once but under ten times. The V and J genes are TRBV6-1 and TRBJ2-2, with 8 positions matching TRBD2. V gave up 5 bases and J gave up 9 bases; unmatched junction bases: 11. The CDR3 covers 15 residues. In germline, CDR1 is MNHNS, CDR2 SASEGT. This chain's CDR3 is CASSTREGGSRELFF. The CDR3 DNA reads TGTGCCAGCAGTACACGGGAGGGGGGGTCGAGGGAGCTGTTTTTT.

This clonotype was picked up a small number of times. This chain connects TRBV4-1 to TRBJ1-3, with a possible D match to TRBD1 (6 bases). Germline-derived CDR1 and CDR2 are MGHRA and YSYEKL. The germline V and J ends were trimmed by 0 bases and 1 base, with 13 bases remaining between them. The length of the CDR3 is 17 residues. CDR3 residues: CASSQEGGWVSGNTIYF. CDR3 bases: TGCGCCAGCAGCCAAGAGGGGGGCTGGGTTTCTGGAAACACCATATATTTT.

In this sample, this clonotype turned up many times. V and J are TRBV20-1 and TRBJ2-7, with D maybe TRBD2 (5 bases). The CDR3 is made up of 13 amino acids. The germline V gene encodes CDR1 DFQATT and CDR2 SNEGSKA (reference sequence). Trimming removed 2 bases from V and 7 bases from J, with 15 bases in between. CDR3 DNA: TGCAGTGCTAGACCTCCGGGATCGAGGGAGCAGTACTTC. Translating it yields CSARPPGSREQYF.

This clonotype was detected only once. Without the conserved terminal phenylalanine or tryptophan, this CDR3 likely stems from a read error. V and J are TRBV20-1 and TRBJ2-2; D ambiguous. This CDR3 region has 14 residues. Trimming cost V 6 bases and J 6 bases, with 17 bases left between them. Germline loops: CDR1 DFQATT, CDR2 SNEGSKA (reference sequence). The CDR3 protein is CSARPINGAGELFC. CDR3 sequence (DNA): TGCAGTGCAAGACCCATTAATGGTGCCGGGGAGCTGTTTTGT.

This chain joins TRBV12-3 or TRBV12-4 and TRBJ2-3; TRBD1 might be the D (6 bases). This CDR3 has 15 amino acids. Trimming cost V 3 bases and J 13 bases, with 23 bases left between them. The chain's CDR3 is CASSFTTGRADVEYF. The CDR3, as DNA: TGTGCCAGCAGTTTCACGACAGGTCGCGCAGATGTGGAGTATTTT.

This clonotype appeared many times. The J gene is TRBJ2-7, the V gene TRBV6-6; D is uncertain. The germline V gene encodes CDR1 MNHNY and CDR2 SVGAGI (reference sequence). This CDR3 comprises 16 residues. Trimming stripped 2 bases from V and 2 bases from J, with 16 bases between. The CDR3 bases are TGTGCCAGCAGTTACCCCCCGGGTGACCTCCCCTACGAGCAGTACTTC. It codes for CASSYPPGDLPYEQYF.

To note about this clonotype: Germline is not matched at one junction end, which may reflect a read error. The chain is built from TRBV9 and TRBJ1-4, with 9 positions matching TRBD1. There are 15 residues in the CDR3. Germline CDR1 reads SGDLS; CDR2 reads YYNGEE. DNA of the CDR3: TGTGCCAGCAGCTTAACAGGGGGCCGGGATGAAGAACTGTTTTTT. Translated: CASSLTGGRDEELFF.

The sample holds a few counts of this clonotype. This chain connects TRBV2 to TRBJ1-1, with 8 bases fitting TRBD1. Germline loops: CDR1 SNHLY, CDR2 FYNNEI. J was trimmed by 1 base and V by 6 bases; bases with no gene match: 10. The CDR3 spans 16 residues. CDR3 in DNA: TGTGCCAGCAGGGACGACAGGGGCGGCGGGAACACTGAAGCTTTCTTT. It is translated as CASRDDRGGGNTEAFF.

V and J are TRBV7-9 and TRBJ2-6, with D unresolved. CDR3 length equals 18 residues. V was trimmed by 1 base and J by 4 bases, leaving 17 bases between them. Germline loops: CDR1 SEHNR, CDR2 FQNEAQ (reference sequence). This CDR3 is CASSLVGQIAAGANVLTF. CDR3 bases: TGTGCCAGCAGCTTAGTTGGGCAGATCGCGGCCGGGGCCAACGTCCTGACTTTC.

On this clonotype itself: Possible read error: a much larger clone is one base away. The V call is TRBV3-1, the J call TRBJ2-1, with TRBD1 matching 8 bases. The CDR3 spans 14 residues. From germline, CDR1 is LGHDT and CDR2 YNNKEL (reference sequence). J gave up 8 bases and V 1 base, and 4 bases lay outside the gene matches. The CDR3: CASSQVSGGDEQFF. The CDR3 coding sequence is TGTGCCAGCAGCCAAGTTTCAGGGGGCGATGAGCAGTTCTTC.

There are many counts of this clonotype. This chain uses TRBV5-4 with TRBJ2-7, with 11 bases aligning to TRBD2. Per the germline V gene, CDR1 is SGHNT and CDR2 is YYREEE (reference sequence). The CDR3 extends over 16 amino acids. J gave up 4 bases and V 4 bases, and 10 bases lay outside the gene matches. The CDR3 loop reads CASSPGSSGGQYEQYF. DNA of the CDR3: TGTGCCAGCAGCCCGGGCTCTAGCGGGGGGCAATACGAGCAGTACTTC.

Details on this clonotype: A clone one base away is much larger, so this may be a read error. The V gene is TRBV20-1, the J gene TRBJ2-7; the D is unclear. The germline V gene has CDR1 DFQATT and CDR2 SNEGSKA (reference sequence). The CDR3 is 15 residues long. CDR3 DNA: TGCAGTGCTAGAGACCTGACGCAAACAACCTACGAGCGGTACTTC. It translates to CSARDLTQTTYERYF.

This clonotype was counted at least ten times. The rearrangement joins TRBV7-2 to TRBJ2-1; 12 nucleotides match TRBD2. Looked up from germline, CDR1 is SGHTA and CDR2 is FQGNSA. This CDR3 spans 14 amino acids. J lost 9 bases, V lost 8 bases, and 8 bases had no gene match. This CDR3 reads CASHLLAGGREQFF. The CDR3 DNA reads TGTGCCAGCCACTTGCTAGCGGGGGGGCGTGAGCAGTTCTTC.

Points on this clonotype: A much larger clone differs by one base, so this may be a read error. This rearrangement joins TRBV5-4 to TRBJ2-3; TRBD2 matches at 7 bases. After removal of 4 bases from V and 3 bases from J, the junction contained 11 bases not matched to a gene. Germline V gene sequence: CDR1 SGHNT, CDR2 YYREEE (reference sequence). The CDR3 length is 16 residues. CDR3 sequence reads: CASSGVNSGQTDTQYF. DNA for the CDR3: TGTGCCAGCAGCGGAGTTAATAGCGGGCAGACAGATACGCAGTATTTT.

The CDR3 bases are TGTGCCAGCAGCCCCGCCGGGACTAGCGGGGGTGAGCAGTACTTC. It is translated as CASSPAGTSGGEQYF. This chain connects TRBV2 to TRBJ2-7; TRBD2 aligns across 14 bases. CDR1 and CDR2 from the germline V gene are SNHLY and FYNNEI. The CDR3 runs 15 residues. With 6 bases clipped from V and 7 bases from J, the junction kept 8 bases outside the gene matches.

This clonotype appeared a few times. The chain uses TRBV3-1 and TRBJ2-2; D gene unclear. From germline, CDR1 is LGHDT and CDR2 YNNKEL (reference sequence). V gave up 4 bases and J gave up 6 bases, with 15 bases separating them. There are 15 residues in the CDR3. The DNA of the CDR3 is TGTGCCAGCAGCCCCCAGAGTAGATCGGCCGGGGAGCTGTTTTTT. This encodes CASSPQSRSAGELFF.

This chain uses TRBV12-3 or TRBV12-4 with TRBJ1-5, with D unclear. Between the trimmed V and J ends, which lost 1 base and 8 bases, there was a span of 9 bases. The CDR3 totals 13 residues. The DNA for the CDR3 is TGTGCCAGCAGTTTAGAGAGGCATAAGCCCCAGCATTTT. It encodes CASSLERHKPQHF.

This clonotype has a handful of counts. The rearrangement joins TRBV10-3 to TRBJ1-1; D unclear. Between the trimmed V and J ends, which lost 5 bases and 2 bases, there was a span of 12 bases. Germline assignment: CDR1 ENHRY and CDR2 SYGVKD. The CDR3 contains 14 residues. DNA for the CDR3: TGTGCCATCAGTCCGTACGGCGGAAACACTGAAGCTTTCTTT. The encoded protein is CAISPYGGNTEAFF.

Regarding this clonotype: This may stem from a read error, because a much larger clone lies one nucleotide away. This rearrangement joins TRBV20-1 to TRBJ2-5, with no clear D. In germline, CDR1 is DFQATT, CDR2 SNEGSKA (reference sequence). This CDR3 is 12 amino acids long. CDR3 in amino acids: CSATNPGRTRYF. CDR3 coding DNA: TGCAGTGCAACAAACCCCGGGCGGACCCGGTACTTC.

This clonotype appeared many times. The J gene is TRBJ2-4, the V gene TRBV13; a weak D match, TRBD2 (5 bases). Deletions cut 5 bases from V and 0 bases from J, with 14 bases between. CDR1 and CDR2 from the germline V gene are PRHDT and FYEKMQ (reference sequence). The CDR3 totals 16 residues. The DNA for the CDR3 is TGTGCCAGCAGCACTTCCCCCCGGGGAGCCAAAAACATTCAGTACTTC. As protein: CASSTSPRGAKNIQYF.

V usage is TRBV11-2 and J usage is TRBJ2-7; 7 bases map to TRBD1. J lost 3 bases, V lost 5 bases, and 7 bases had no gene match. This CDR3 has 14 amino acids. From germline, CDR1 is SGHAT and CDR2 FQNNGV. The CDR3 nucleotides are TGTGCCAGCAGCCCGCGGACAGGTAACTACGAGCAGTACTTC. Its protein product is CASSPRTGNYEQYF.

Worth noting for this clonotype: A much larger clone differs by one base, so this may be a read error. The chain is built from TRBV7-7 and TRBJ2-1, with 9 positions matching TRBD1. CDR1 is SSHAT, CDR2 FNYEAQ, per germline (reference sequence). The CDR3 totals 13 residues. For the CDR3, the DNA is TGTGCTAGCAGCCAAGACAGGGGGGATAAGCAGTTCTTC. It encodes CASSQDRGDKQFF.

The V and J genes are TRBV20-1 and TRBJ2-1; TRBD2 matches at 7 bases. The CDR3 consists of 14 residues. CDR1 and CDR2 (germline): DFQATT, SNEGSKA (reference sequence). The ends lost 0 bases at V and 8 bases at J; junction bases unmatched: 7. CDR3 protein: CSARDAGEVYEQFF. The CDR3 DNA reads TGCAGTGCTAGAGATGCGGGAGAGGTCTATGAGCAGTTCTTC.

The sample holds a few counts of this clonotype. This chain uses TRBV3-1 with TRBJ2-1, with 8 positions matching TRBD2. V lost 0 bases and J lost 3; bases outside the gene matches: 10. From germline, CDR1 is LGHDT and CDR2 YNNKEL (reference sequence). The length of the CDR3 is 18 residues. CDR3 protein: CASSQDGPSRGDYNEQFF. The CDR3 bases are TGTGCCAGCAGCCAAGATGGCCCTTCGCGGGGGGACTACAATGAGCAGTTCTTC.

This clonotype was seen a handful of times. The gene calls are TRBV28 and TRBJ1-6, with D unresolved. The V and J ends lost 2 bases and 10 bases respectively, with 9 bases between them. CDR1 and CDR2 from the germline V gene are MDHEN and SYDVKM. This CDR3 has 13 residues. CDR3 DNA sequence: TGTGCCAGCAGTTTAGACGGGAAGTCACCCCTCCACTTT. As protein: CASSLDGKSPLHF.

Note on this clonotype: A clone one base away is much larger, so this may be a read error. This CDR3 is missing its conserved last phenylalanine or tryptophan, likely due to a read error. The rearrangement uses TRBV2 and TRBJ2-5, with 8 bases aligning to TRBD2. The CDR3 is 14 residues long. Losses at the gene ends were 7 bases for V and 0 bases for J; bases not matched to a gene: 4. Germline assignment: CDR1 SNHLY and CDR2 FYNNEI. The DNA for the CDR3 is TGTGCCAGCATTTCGGGGGGGTACCAAGAGACCCAGTACTGC. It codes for CASISGGYQETQYC.